What follows are 20 T cell receptor beta chains derived from one specimen sequenced in a study of control samples from healthy donors and cancer patients. The repertoire was sequenced with immunoSEQ multiplex PCR; TCRdb's copy has only in-frame clones and lacks some. The sample has 20,000 to 25,000 clones, 85% seen once. Sequenced sample: PBMCs. Every receptor here comes from a man aged 60 to 69 with head and neck cancer.

V is TRBV3-1 (or the pseudogene TRBV3-2) and J is TRBJ1-4, with TRBD1 as a possible D gene (5 bases). V lost 1 base to trimming and J lost 7 bases, with 10 bases between them. Germline V gene data show CDR1 as LGHDT and CDR2 as YNNKEL (reference sequence). The CDR3 consists of 14 residues. The CDR3 is CASSQVGAGEKLFF. The CDR3 DNA follows: TGTGCCAGCAGCCAAGTAGGGGCGGGTGAAAAACTGTTTTTT.

Details on this clone: At the DNA level, this CDR3 is encoded by other sequences in the same sample as well. CDR3 sequence (DNA): TGTGCCAGCAGCTTACAAGGGAACACTGAAGCTTTCTTT. This translates into CASSLQGNTEAFF. The rearrangement joins TRBV7-9 to TRBJ1-1; no definite D call. CDR1 SEHNR and CDR2 FQNEAQ come from the germline V gene (reference sequence). V lost 2 bases to trimming and J lost 1 base, with 5 bases between them. This CDR3 is built from 13 residues.

The chain combines TRBV13 with TRBJ1-6; D not resolved. Germline CDR1 reads PRHDT; CDR2 reads FYEKMQ (reference sequence). The CDR3 consists of 14 residues. V lost 6 bases to trimming and J lost 10 bases, with 16 bases between them. CDR3 residues: CASSSGPAGSPLHF. The DNA of the CDR3 is TGTGCCAGCAGTTCCGGACCTGCGGGATCACCCCTCCACTTT.

The J gene is TRBJ1-2, the V gene TRBV5-1; D might be TRBD1 (5 bases). CDR3 length equals 14 residues. Deletions cut 0 bases from V and 8 bases from J, with 14 bases between. Germline CDR1 is SGHRS and CDR2 is YFSETQ. The DNA of the CDR3 is TGCGCCAGCAGCTTGGAGGGGCAGGGTGGAGGCTACACCTTC. It codes for CASSLEGQGGGYTF.

The chain links TRBV5-1 to TRBJ1-2; D is ambiguous. V gave up 5 bases and J gave up 8 bases, with 13 bases separating them. CDR3 length: 12 residues. Germline V gene data show CDR1 as SGHRS and CDR2 as YFSETQ. As DNA, the CDR3 is TGCGCCAGCAGACCAACAGAATTCGGCTACACCTTC. Residues: CASRPTEFGYTF. Filled out from reference TRBV5-1 and TRBJ1-2, the complete variable domain reads KAGVTQTPRYLIKTRGQQVTLSCSPISGHRSVSWYQQTPGQGLQFLFEYFSETQRNKGNFPGRFSGRQFSNSRSEMNVSTLELGDSALYLCASRPTEFGYTFGSGTRLTVV.

The J gene is TRBJ2-7, the V gene TRBV6-2 or TRBV6-3; TRBD2 agrees at 10 bases. The CDR3 runs 16 residues. Losses at the gene ends were 0 bases for V and 2 bases for J; bases not matched to a gene: 4. Germline CDR1 is MNHEY and CDR2 is SVGEGT. Here the CDR3 reads CASSYSPSGSPYEQYF. The CDR3 bases are TGTGCCAGCAGTTACTCGCCTAGCGGGAGTCCCTACGAGCAGTACTTC.

The chain uses TRBV10-3 and TRBJ2-7, with TRBD1 matching 7 bases. CDR1 ENHRY and CDR2 SYGVKD come from the germline V gene. Germline trimming cut 0 bases from V and 0 bases from J; bases unmatched to any gene: 2. This CDR3 contains 15 residues. CDR3 sequence reads: CAISESGTASYEQYF. As DNA, the CDR3 is TGTGCCATCAGTGAGTCGGGGACAGCCTCCTACGAGCAGTACTTC.

A remark on this clone: An end of the junction does not agree with germline; a read error may underlie this. The chain couples TRBV30 to TRBJ2-5, with D unresolved. Germline assignment: CDR1 GTSNPN and CDR2 SVGIG (reference sequence). This CDR3 spans 14 amino acids. CDR3 amino acids: CAWTFPIFQETQYF. CDR3 DNA sequence: TGTGCCTGGACCTTCCCCATCTTCCAAGAAACCCAGTACTTC. Based on the CDR3 plus reference TRBV30 and TRBJ2-5, the full variable domain is SQTIHQWPATLVQPVGSPLSLECTVEGTSNPNLYWYRQAAGRGLQLLFYSVGIGQISSEVPQNLSASRPQDRQFILSSKKLLLSDSGFYLCAWTFPIFQETQYFGPGTRLLVL.

The V and J genes are TRBV11-2 and TRBJ2-5, with D unresolved. Trimming took off 1 base at V and 2 bases at J, with 5 bases between the two ends. The germline gives CDR1 SGHAT, CDR2 FQNNGV. The CDR3 consists of 13 residues. CDR3 DNA sequence: TGTGCCAGCAGCTTAGCCAGACAAGAGACCCAGTACTTC. It codes for CASSLARQETQYF.

The chain uses TRBV2 and TRBJ1-4; D is ambiguous. Germline values: CDR1 SNHLY, CDR2 FYNNEI. This CDR3 contains 15 residues. Trimming left V 3 bases short and J 0 bases short, with 8 bases between. CDR3: CASSDVGATNEKLFF. DNA for the CDR3: TGTGCCAGCAGTGATGTAGGTGCAACTAATGAAAAACTGTTTTTT.

The chain joins TRBV6-5 to TRBJ1-4; D might be TRBD1 (6 bases). The CDR3 has 14 amino acids. From germline, CDR1 is MNHEY and CDR2 SVGAGI. V was trimmed by 6 bases and J by 8 bases, leaving 16 bases between them. DNA of the CDR3: TGTGCCAGCAGGTCAACCGGGACAAGAGAAAAACTGTTTTTT. It translates to CASRSTGTREKLFF.

V and J are TRBV29-1 and TRBJ2-5; D remains unclear. CDR1 and CDR2 from the germline V gene are SQVTM and ANQGSEA. The CDR3 length is 13 residues. V was trimmed by 3 bases and J by 3 bases, leaving 11 bases between them. CDR3 sequence: CSVEDSVKETQYF. CDR3 DNA: TGCAGCGTTGAGGATTCAGTGAAAGAGACCCAGTACTTC.

This chain connects TRBV6-5 to TRBJ2-1; possibly TRBD1 for D (6 bases). Germline values: CDR1 MNHEY, CDR2 SVGAGI. CDR3 size: 13 residues. V lost 0 bases and J lost 10, with 10 bases in between. In DNA form, the CDR3 reads TGTGCCAGCAGTTACTCGTTCAGGGGCGAGCAGTTCTTC. Protein product: CASSYSFRGEQFF.

The CDR3 loop is CASSLDPPGWNYGYTF. The CDR3 bases are TGCGCCAGCAGCTTGGACCCTCCAGGGTGGAACTATGGCTACACCTTC. The chain recombines TRBV5-1 with TRBJ1-2; weak D call: TRBD1 (5 bases). V lost 0 bases and J lost 2, with 14 bases in between. This CDR3 is 16 amino acids long. CDR1 is SGHRS, CDR2 YFSETQ, per germline.

The chain recombines TRBV30 with TRBJ2-1; D is undetermined. There are 13 residues in the CDR3. Per the germline V gene, CDR1 is GTSNPN and CDR2 is SVGIG (reference sequence). The germline V and J ends were trimmed by 2 bases and 1 base, with 6 bases remaining between them. CDR3: CAWSQDSYNEQFF. DNA of the CDR3: TGTGCCTGGAGTCAGGATTCCTACAATGAGCAGTTCTTC.

The chain combines TRBV28 with TRBJ1-1, with 8 bases lining up with TRBD1. Trimming took 5 bases from V and 7 from J; bases not matched to a gene: 6. The CDR3 has 13 amino acids. CDR1 and CDR2 from the germline V gene are MDHEN and SYDVKM. CDR3 region: CASSPTGGHEAFF. DNA of the CDR3: TGTGCCAGCAGTCCAACAGGGGGGCATGAAGCTTTCTTT.

This chain connects TRBV10-1 to TRBJ2-7, with D possibly being TRBD2 (6 bases). Germline CDR1 WNHNN, CDR2 SYGVQD (reference sequence). This CDR3 is built from 14 residues. Trimming took 4 bases from V and 6 from J, leaving 16 bases between them. The CDR3 is CASSANRYGSEQYV. The DNA for the CDR3 is TGCGCCAGCAGTGCCAACAGGTACGGGAGCGAGCAGTACGTC.

This rearrangement joins TRBV6-5 to TRBJ1-2; TRBD1 matches at 9 bases. The CDR3 has 14 amino acids. Trimming removed 6 bases from V and 4 bases from J; junction bases left unmatched: 6. The V gene's germline CDR1 is MNHEY and CDR2 SVGAGI. DNA for the CDR3: TGTGCCAGCAGCCCGGGACAGGGAGGCTATGGCTACACCTTC. Protein sequence: CASSPGQGGYGYTF.

The chain uses TRBV4-2 and TRBJ2-3, with TRBD2 as a possible D gene (6 bases). The CDR3 totals 14 residues. V lost 2 bases, J lost 3 bases, and 9 bases lay in between. Germline CDR1 and CDR2: LGHNA and YNFKEQ. DNA of the CDR3: TGTGCCAGCAGCCAACCCGGGACTACAGATACGCAGTATTTT. This translates into CASSQPGTTDTQYF.

The chain has TRBV3-1 (or the pseudogene TRBV3-2) and TRBJ2-3; 14 nucleotides align to TRBD2. The CDR3 runs 16 residues. The J segment lost 8 bases and the V segment lost 7 bases, leaving 11 bases of the junction unmatched. From germline, CDR1 is LGHDT and CDR2 YNNKEL (reference sequence). CDR3 nucleotides: TGTGCCAGCAACTATAGACTAGCGGGAGGGCCAGGTACGCAGTATTTT. The encoded protein is CASNYRLAGGPGTQYF.